The clone carrying this T cell receptor (beta chain) came up once. The sample comes from a study of blood T cell repertoires in COVID-19. The ends lost 6 bases at V and 5 bases at J; junction bases unmatched: 3. The CDR3 loop spans 13 amino acids. The germline V gene encodes CDR1 MNHEY and CDR2 SVGEGT. Self-reported history from a screening survey and questionnaire set each donor's cohort. A COVID-19 case had been met by exposed participants during the 2 weeks before study entry. Per the authors' pipeline: It was from reference gene primer amplification that nucleated cell counts were estimated. The protocol was immunoSEQ multiplex PCR, while the TCRdb copy is restricted to in-frame clones and leaves out a portion. V, J and clone size reflect that table, while D and trimming were determined from the DNA. Of approximately 250,000 clones listed, approximately 89% are singletons.

Specimen: PBMCs or T cells enriched from blood (not recorded which). The origin of this receptor is a woman in her thirties or forties who had been exposed to COVID-19. The V call is TRBV6-2 or TRBV6-3, the J call TRBJ1-5; the match to TRBD1 covers 8 bases. CDR3 nucleotides: TGTGCCAGCAGCCGACAGGGGTATCAGCCCCAGCATTTT. As protein: CASSRQGYQPQHF.